A single sample gave rise to the 18 T cell receptor beta chains below, sequenced in a study of monozygotic twins with inflammatory bowel disease. TCRdb re-called the 5' RACE reads and shows each CDR3 protein once, DNA omitted. The sample has 200,000 to 250,000 distinct CDR3 sequences; the top ten hold approximately 7.7%. Material: blood. Every receptor here comes from a human donor with ulcerative colitis or Crohn's disease, or a healthy co-twin of an affected twin (not recorded which).

J is TRBJ1-2 and V is TRBV12-3 or TRBV12-4. The CDR3 spans 16 residues. CDR3 amino acids: CASSQSGTAMFYGYTF.

V gene TRBV12-3 or TRBV12-4 combines with J gene TRBJ1-5; there is no DNA to check the TCRdb D call of TRBD1. This CDR3 contains 18 residues. The CDR3: CASSPRERGRWSNQPQHF.

The chain uses TRBV4-1 and TRBJ2-3; TCRdb returns TRBD2, unconfirmable since there is no DNA. The V gene's germline CDR1 is MGHRA and CDR2 YSYEKL. The CDR3 is 15 amino acids. The chain's CDR3 is CASSQLAGGTDTQYF.

V gene TRBV11-2 combines with J gene TRBJ2-2. Germline V gene lookup returns CDR1 SGHAT and CDR2 FQNNGV. This CDR3 has 14 amino acids. This CDR3 reads CASSPQMNTGELFF.

The chain couples TRBV6-1 to TRBJ1-5; TCRdb indicates TRBD1, and absent DNA this call remains unverified. This CDR3 has 13 amino acids. From germline, CDR1 is MNHNS and CDR2 SASEGT. The CDR3 spells CASSKQGNQPQHF.

The V and J genes are TRBV19 and TRBJ1-2; TCRdb's D call, TRBD1, is unchecked because there is no DNA. CDR1 is LNHDA, CDR2 SQIVND, per germline (reference sequence). This CDR3 has 17 residues. The CDR3 loop is CASMGPGQRTLNYGYTF.

The V gene is TRBV20-1, the J gene TRBJ2-7; as DNA is missing, the TRBD1 call by TCRdb cannot be tested. CDR1 and CDR2 from the germline V gene are DFQATT and SNEGSKA (reference sequence). The CDR3 loop spans 16 amino acids. The CDR3 sequence: CSAKNDYRDRGREQYF.

The rearrangement links TRBV4-1 to TRBJ2-7; the D call from TCRdb, TRBD1, cannot be confirmed without DNA. Germline CDR1 and CDR2: MGHRA and YSYEKL. CDR3 length: 14 amino acids. The CDR3 loop is CASSLAGESYEQYF.

The CDR3 loop is CASSPGGTVWTEAFF. This chain joins TRBV18 and TRBJ1-1; the D call from TCRdb, TRBD1, cannot be confirmed without DNA. The CDR3 spans 15 residues. The germline gives CDR1 KGHSH, CDR2 LQKENI. Based on the CDR3 plus reference TRBV18 and TRBJ1-1, the full variable domain is NAGVMQNPRHLVRRRGQEARLRCSPMKGHSHVYWYRQLPEEGLKFMVYLQKENIIDESGMPKERFSAEFPKEGPSILRIQQVVRGDSAAYFCASSPGGTVWTEAFFGQGTRLTVV.

The chain couples TRBV29-1 to TRBJ2-3; the TCRdb call, TRBD2, lacks DNA for checking. CDR3 size: 14 residues. Looked up from germline, CDR1 is SQVTM and CDR2 is ANQGSEA. This chain's CDR3 is CSTDVAGGIIQQYF.

The V gene is TRBV15, the J gene TRBJ2-3. The CDR3 loop spans 12 amino acids. Per the germline V gene, CDR1 is LNHNV and CDR2 is YYDKDF (reference sequence). This CDR3 reads CATSGLTDTQYF.

V gene TRBV5-4 combines with J gene TRBJ2-6; TCRdb's D call, TRBD2, is unchecked because there is no DNA. The CDR3 is 15 amino acids. The germline V gene has CDR1 SGHNT and CDR2 YYREEE (reference sequence). CDR3: CASSLWATGANVLTF.

The rearrangement uses TRBV19 and TRBJ2-6. CDR1 is LNHDA and CDR2 is SQIVND in the germline V gene (reference sequence). The CDR3 has 14 residues. CDR3 region: CASSSLSGANVLTF.

The chain links TRBV7-2 to TRBJ1-5; TCRdb's D call, TRBD1, is unchecked because there is no DNA. The CDR3 length is 16 residues. In germline, CDR1 is SGHTA, CDR2 FQGNSA. The CDR3 here is CASSPLGGVSGQPQHF.

The chain uses TRBV6-1 and TRBJ2-1; the D call of TRBD1 rests on TCRdb alone, since no DNA is present to check it. CDR1 and CDR2 (germline): MNHNS, SASEGT. The CDR3 covers 13 residues. This CDR3 reads CASRPQGWAEQFF.

V and J are TRBV24-1 and TRBJ2-2; TCRdb indicates TRBD2, and absent DNA this call remains unverified. The CDR3 extends over 16 amino acids. The germline gives CDR1 KGHDR, CDR2 SFDVKD. CDR3 sequence: CATSDSRLAGTGELFF.

The chain couples TRBV7-2 to TRBJ1-5. CDR3 size: 13 residues. The germline V gene encodes CDR1 SGHTA and CDR2 FQGNSA. CDR3 protein: CASSLVDNQPQHF. The full variable domain, completed using reference TRBV7-2 and TRBJ1-5, is GAGVSQSPSNKVTEKGKDVELRCDPISGHTALYWYRQSLGQGLEFLIYFQGNSAPDKSGLPSDRFSAERTGGSVSTLTIQRTQQEDSAVYLCASSLVDNQPQHFGDGTRLSIL.

The V and J genes are TRBV3-1 and TRBJ1-5. This CDR3 is built from 16 residues. The germline V gene has CDR1 LGHDT and CDR2 YNNKEL (reference sequence). The CDR3 is CASSRSGPYSNQPQHF.